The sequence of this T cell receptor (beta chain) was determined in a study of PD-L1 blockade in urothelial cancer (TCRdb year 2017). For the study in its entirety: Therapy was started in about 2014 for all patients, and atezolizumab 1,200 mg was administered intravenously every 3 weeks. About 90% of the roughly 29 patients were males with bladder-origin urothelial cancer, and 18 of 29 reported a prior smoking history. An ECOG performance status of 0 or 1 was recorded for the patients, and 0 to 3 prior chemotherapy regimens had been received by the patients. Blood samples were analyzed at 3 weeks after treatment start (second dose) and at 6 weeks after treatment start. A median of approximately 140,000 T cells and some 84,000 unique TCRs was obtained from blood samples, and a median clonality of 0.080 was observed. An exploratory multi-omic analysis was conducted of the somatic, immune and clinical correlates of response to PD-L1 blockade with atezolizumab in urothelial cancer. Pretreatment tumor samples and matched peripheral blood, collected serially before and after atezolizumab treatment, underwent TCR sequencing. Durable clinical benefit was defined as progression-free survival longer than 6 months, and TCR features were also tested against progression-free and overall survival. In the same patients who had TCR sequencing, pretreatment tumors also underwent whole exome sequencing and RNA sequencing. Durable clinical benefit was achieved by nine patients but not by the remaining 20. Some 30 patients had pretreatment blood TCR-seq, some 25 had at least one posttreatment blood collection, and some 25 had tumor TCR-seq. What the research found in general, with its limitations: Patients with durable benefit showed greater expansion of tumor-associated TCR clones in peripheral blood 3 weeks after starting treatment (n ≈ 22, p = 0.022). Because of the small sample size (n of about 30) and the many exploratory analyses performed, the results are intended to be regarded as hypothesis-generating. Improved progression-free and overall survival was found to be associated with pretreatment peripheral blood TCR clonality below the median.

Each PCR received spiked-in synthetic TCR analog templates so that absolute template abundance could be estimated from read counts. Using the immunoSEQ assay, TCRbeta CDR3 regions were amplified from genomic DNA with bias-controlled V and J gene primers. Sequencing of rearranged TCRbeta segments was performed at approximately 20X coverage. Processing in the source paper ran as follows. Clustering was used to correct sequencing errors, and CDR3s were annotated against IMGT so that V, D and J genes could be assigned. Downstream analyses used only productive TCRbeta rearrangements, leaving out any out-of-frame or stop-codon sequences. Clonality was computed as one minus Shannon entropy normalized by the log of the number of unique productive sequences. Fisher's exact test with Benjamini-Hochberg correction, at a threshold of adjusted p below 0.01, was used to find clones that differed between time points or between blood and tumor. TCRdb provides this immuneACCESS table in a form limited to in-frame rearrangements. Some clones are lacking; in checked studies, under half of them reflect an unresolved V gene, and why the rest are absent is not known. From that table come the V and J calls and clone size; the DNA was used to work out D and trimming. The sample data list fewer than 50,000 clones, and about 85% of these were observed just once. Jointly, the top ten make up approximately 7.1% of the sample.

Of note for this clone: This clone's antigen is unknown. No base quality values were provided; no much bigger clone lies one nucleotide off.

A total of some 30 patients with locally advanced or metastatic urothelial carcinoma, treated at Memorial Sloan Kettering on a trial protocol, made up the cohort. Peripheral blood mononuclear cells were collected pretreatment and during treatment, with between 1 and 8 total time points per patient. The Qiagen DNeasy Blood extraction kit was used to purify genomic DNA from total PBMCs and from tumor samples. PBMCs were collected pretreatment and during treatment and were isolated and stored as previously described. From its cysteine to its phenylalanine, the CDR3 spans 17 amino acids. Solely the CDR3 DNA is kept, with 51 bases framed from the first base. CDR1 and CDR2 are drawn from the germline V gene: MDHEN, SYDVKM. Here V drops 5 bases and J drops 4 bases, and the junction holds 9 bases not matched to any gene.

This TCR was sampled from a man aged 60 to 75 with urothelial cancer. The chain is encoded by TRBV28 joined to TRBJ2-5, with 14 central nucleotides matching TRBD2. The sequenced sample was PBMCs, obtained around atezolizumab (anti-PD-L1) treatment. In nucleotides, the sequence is TGTGCCAGCAGTCCAAGGACTAGCGGGGGGCCGTCAGAGACCCAGTACTTC. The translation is CASSPRTSGGPSETQYF. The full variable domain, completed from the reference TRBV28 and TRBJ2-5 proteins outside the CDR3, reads DVKVTQSSRYLVKRTGEKVFLECVQDMDHENMFWYRQDPGLGLRLIYFSYDVKMKEKGDIPEGYSVSREKKERFSLILESASTNQTSMYLCASSPRTSGGPSETQYFGPGTRLLVL.